The next 6 T cell receptor beta chains were all read from a single sample in a study of STAT5B mutations in CD4+ large granular lymphocyte leukemia. Assay: immunoSEQ multiplex PCR; the TCRdb copy retains only in-frame clones and omits some. Here the sample spans 25,000 to 35,000 clones, 70% to 80% being singletons. The sample taken for sequencing was CD4+ T cells from blood buffy coats. Receptors originate from a human donor in good health.

The chain couples TRBV15 to TRBJ2-3, with 7 bases lining up with TRBD1. CDR1 and CDR2 (germline): LNHNV, YYDKDF (reference sequence). Trimming removed 5 bases from V and 4 bases from J; junction bases left unmatched: 6. This CDR3 has 14 amino acids. CDR3 loop: CATSRDRVADTQYF. CDR3 DNA: TGTGCCACCAGCCGTGACAGGGTCGCAGATACGCAGTATTTT.

On this clone: The junction shows a germline mismatch at one end, possibly a read error. CDR3 bases: TGTGCCGGCAGGGGGGACGGAAACACCATATATTTT. Protein product: CAGRGDGNTIYF. The gene calls are TRBV7-9 and TRBJ1-3, with 7 bases aligning to TRBD1. The CDR3 has 12 amino acids. Germline V gives CDR1 SEHNR, CDR2 FQNEAQ (reference sequence).

The chain uses TRBV2 and TRBJ2-7; TRBD2 aligns across 13 bases. The CDR3 consists of 14 residues. Looked up from germline, CDR1 is SNHLY and CDR2 is FYNNEI. V gave up 6 bases and J gave up 5 bases; unmatched junction bases: 4. The CDR3 is CASRTGTSGNEQYF. The CDR3 DNA sequence: TGTGCCAGCAGGACCGGGACTAGCGGGAACGAGCAGTACTTC.

This rearrangement joins TRBV29-1 to TRBJ2-1; TRBD1 matches 8 bases. V shed 4 bases, J shed 1 base, and the junction held 0 bases outside the gene matches. CDR1 is SQVTM, CDR2 ANQGSEA, per germline. The CDR3 sequence is 13 residues long. The CDR3 protein is CSVGTGSYNEQFF. Written as DNA, the CDR3 is TGCAGCGTTGGGACAGGGTCCTACAATGAGCAGTTCTTC.

V gene TRBV2 combines with J gene TRBJ2-4, with a possible D match to TRBD1 (5 bases). The germline V and J ends were trimmed by 2 bases and 1 base, with 12 bases remaining between them. Germline CDR1 is SNHLY and CDR2 is FYNNEI. The CDR3 sequence is 16 residues long. The CDR3 reads CASSEQGLGAKNIQYF. As DNA, the CDR3 is TGTGCCAGCAGTGAACAGGGCTTGGGGGCCAAAAACATTCAGTACTTC.

This clone was detected a few times. The J gene is TRBJ2-3, the V gene TRBV7-9; tentative D call: TRBD2 (5 bases). Germline V CDR1 and CDR2: SEHNR, FQNEAQ (reference sequence). This CDR3 has 14 amino acids. The V end lost 5 bases, the J end lost 3 bases, and 12 bases lay between the germline ends. This CDR3 reads CASSPVDSTDTQYF. CDR3 DNA sequence: TGTGCCAGCAGCCCGGTGGACTCTACAGATACGCAGTATTTT.